This T cell receptor beta chain was identified in a study of blood T cells in healthy people across ages. General observations from the study: Age showed a roughly linear inverse relationship with TCR beta diversity per million T cells.

Germline loops: CDR1 SGHNT, CDR2 YYREEE (reference sequence). The V end lost 0 bases, the J end lost 1 base, and 13 bases lay between the germline ends. This CDR3 is 16 amino acids long. The authors ran a second PCR of about 6 to 11 cycles using a sample-barcoded 5' primer and a J-beta primer mix. A single record per CDR3 protein comes from TCRdb applying MiXCR to the 5' RACE reads. The top ten clones hold roughly 13% of a sample with about 810,000 distinct CDR3 sequences, roughly 35% of them seen once. A few counts support this clonotype. The target antigen is unknown. Each individual donor underwent a draw of roughly 10 milliliters of peripheral blood.

The V call is TRBV5-4, the J call TRBJ1-2, with D perhaps matching TRBD1 (6 bases). The clonotype was recovered from a man aged 18 to 30 in good health. Sequencing was carried out using blood. The chain's CDR3 is CASSLARGGDNYGYTF. Written as DNA, the CDR3 is TGTGCCAGCAGCTTGGCTAGGGGGGGGGATAACTATGGCTACACCTTC.